The 29 T cell receptor beta chains in this list originate from one sample, sequenced in a study of PD-1 blockade in classical Hodgkin lymphoma. Assay used: immunoSEQ multiplex PCR; TCRdb lists only in-frame clones, some missing. In the table there are 45,000 or so clones, approximately 91% of which are singletons. Noted time point: newly diagnosed, previously untreated cHL patient sample. Sequenced material: peripheral blood mononuclear cells (PBMCs). These receptors were obtained from a human donor with classical Hodgkin lymphoma.

This clone has more than one count but fewer than ten. The rearrangement links TRBV30 to TRBJ1-1; 7 bases are a match to TRBD1. The CDR3 spans 13 residues. Germline V gives CDR1 GTSNPN, CDR2 SVGIG (reference sequence). Germline trimming cut 5 bases from V and 4 bases from J; bases unmatched to any gene: 7. This chain's CDR3 is CAWDRDPGTEAFF. CDR3 coding DNA: TGTGCCTGGGACAGGGACCCGGGCACTGAAGCTTTCTTT. The full variable domain, with the rest looked up from reference TRBV30 and TRBJ1-1, is SQTIHQWPATLVQPVGSPLSLECTVEGTSNPNLYWYRQAAGRGLQLLFYSVGIGQISSEVPQNLSASRPQDRQFILSSKKLLLSDSGFYLCAWDRDPGTEAFFGQGTRLTVV.

The chain uses TRBV18 and TRBJ1-1, with 8 bases matching TRBD1. Germline lookup yields CDR1 KGHSH and CDR2 LQKENI. Trimming at V came to 2 bases and at J to 5 bases, leaving 4 bases not matched to a gene. The length of the CDR3 is 14 residues. CDR3 amino acids: CASSPTTGETEAFF. In nucleotides, the CDR3 is TGTGCCAGCTCACCAACGACAGGGGAGACTGAAGCTTTCTTT.

The CDR3 DNA reads as TGTGCCAGCTCACCGGGGCTCGGGAACACTGAAGCTTTCTTT. This codes for CASSPGLGNTEAFF. V gene TRBV18 combines with J gene TRBJ1-1; D may be TRBD1 (5 bases). Germline assignment: CDR1 KGHSH and CDR2 LQKENI. The CDR3 contains 14 residues. V gave up 3 bases and J gave up 1 base, with 9 bases separating them.

The rearrangement uses TRBV28 and TRBJ2-6, with D possibly TRBD1 on 6 matching bases. The CDR3 totals 15 residues. The V end was cut by 5 bases, the J end by 2 bases, with 10 bases between. Germline V CDR1 and CDR2: MDHEN, SYDVKM. In DNA form, the CDR3 reads TGTGCCAGCAGTCAACAGGGAACTGGGGCCAACGTCCTGACTTTC. Its protein product is CASSQQGTGANVLTF.

V is TRBV30 and J is TRBJ2-7, with D possibly matching TRBD2 (6 bases). There are 12 residues in the CDR3. Per germline, CDR1 GTSNPN and CDR2 SVGIG (reference sequence). V lost 4 bases, J lost 1 base, and 8 bases lay in between. The CDR3 sequence: CAWTGGSYEQYV. The CDR3 DNA reads as TGTGCCTGGACTGGAGGGTCCTACGAGCAGTACGTC.

The chain combines TRBV27 with TRBJ2-2; D is perhaps TRBD2 (5 bases). Germline V gene sequence: CDR1 MNHEY, CDR2 SMNVEV (reference sequence). The CDR3 covers 14 residues. V was trimmed by 6 bases and J by 4 bases, leaving 12 bases between them. The CDR3 DNA reads TGTGCCAGCAGACTACTAGGGTCCACCGGGGAGCTGTTTTTT. As protein: CASRLLGSTGELFF.

A word on this clone: This sample includes further DNA sequences coding for the same CDR3. This chain connects TRBV6-5 to TRBJ2-7; 8 bases align to TRBD1. The CDR3 runs to 15 residues. Germline CDR1 reads MNHEY; CDR2 reads SVGAGI. V lost 2 bases to trimming and J lost 2 bases; unmatched junction nucleotides: 5. The CDR3 sequence: CASSYVQGAAYEQYF. DNA of the CDR3: TGTGCCAGCAGTTACGTCCAGGGGGCTGCCTACGAGCAGTACTTC.

This clone is labeled as medium-sized. This chain uses TRBV2 with TRBJ1-3, with D possibly TRBD1 on 6 matching bases. Per the germline V gene, CDR1 is SNHLY and CDR2 is FYNNEI. V lost 7 bases and J lost 0, with 10 bases in between. This CDR3 region has 14 residues. Here the CDR3 DNA reads TGTGCCAGCAAGGGGACATCCTCTGGAAACACCATATATTTT. This sequence encodes CASKGTSSGNTIYF.

The chain combines TRBV19 with TRBJ2-2; a possible D gene is TRBD2 (6 bases). The CDR3 covers 19 residues. Germline assignment: CDR1 LNHDA and CDR2 SQIVND (reference sequence). V was cut by 4 bases and J by 3 bases, with 24 bases left in between. The DNA of the CDR3 is TGTGCCAGTAGTAATAGGCGGGGCGAGCTCCCCTCGGACACCGGGGAGCTGTTTTTT. Its translation: CASSNRRGELPSDTGELFF.

The chain couples TRBV13 to TRBJ2-1; 7 nucleotides agree with TRBD2. The CDR3 consists of 19 residues. Germline CDR1 and CDR2: PRHDT and FYEKMQ (reference sequence). V shed 5 bases and J 5 bases; nucleotides not matched to a gene: 21. The DNA for the CDR3 is TGTGCCAGCAGCCGCGCCAGGGTATGGTTAGCGGGTGGCGACAATGAGCAGTTCTTC. Its protein product is CASSRARVWLAGGDNEQFF.

The chain recombines TRBV27 with TRBJ2-1, with D unresolved. The germline CDR1 and CDR2 sequences are MNHEY and SMNVEV (reference sequence). With 3 bases removed from V and 5 bases from J, the gap between germline ends came to 8 bases. The CDR3 covers 13 residues. The CDR3 nucleotides read TGTGCCAGCAGTTTGTGGAGCGACAATGAGCAGTTCTTC. Encoded protein: CASSLWSDNEQFF.

This rearrangement joins TRBV7-2 to TRBJ2-1; TRBD2 aligns across 8 bases. V lost 4 bases and J lost 0; bases outside the gene matches: 5. Germline-derived CDR1 and CDR2 are SGHTA and FQGNSA. The CDR3 runs 16 residues. The CDR3 protein is CASSYQSGSSYNEQFF. The CDR3 DNA follows: TGTGCCAGCAGCTACCAAAGCGGGAGCTCCTACAATGAGCAGTTCTTC.

The chain has TRBV28 and TRBJ1-6; 12 bases line up with TRBD1. Germline values: CDR1 MDHEN, CDR2 SYDVKM. J gave up 0 bases and V 6 bases, and 6 bases lay outside the gene matches. This CDR3 comprises 18 residues. CDR3 amino acids: CASSPGTGGTSYNSPLHF. CDR3 bases: TGTGCCAGCAGCCCCGGGACAGGGGGCACCTCCTATAATTCACCCCTCCACTTT.

V and J are TRBV5-8 and TRBJ2-2, with D maybe TRBD1 (6 bases). Trimming cost V 3 bases and J 5 bases, with 17 bases left between them. Germline loops: CDR1 SGHTS, CDR2 YDEGEE. There are 16 residues in the CDR3. The CDR3 protein is CASSYLTGRGTGELFF. For the CDR3, the DNA is TGTGCCAGCAGCTACCTGACAGGACGTGGTACCGGGGAGCTGTTTTTT. Using reference TRBV5-8 and TRBJ2-2 for the parts outside the CDR3, the full variable domain is EAGVTQSPTHLIKTRGQQATLRCSPISGHTSVYWYQQALGLGLQFLLWYDEGEERNRGNFPPRFSGRQFPNYSSELNVNALELEDSALYLCASSYLTGRGTGELFFGEGSRLTVL.

The chain employs TRBV9 and TRBJ2-5, with 9 bases lining up with TRBD1. CDR3 length: 15 amino acids. Germline CDR1 is SGDLS and CDR2 is YYNGEE. The J segment lost 5 bases and the V segment lost 2 bases, leaving 7 bases of the junction unmatched. CDR3 sequence reads: CASSVGTGSLETQYF. CDR3 nucleotides: TGTGCCAGCAGCGTTGGGACAGGGTCGTTGGAGACCCAGTACTTC. The variable domain in full, completed from reference TRBV9 and TRBJ2-5, reads DSGVTQTPKHLITATGQRVTLRCSPRSGDLSVYWYQQSLDQGLQFLIQYYNGEERAKGNILERFSAQQFPDLHSELNLSSLELGDSALYFCASSVGTGSLETQYFGPGTRLLVL.

The chain uses TRBV29-1 and TRBJ2-1; 10 bases fit TRBD1. With 4 bases clipped from V and 2 bases from J, the junction kept 5 bases outside the gene matches. Germline V CDR1 and CDR2: SQVTM, ANQGSEA. The CDR3 runs to 15 residues. CDR3: CSVGQGASTYNEQFF. CDR3 sequence (DNA): TGCAGCGTTGGACAGGGGGCAAGCACCTACAATGAGCAGTTCTTC.

In its sample, this clone was seen once. The V gene is TRBV23-1, the J gene TRBJ1-1, with TRBD1 matching over 7 bases. TRBV23-1 is placed among ORFs of uncertain function. This CDR3 region has 15 residues. The V segment lost 0 bases and the J segment 4 bases; nucleotides outside the gene matches: 5. CDR3 coding DNA: TGCGCCAGCAGTCAATCGGGGACAGCAGGCACTGAAGCTTTCTTT. It is translated as CASSQSGTAGTEAFF.

The chain has TRBV9 and TRBJ2-3; no firm D call. The CDR3 spans 15 residues. V was cut by 6 bases and J by 3 bases, with 17 bases left in between. Germline CDR1 is SGDLS and CDR2 is YYNGEE. This CDR3 is CASKRGPERTDTQYF. In nucleotides, the CDR3 is TGTGCCAGCAAAAGAGGACCGGAAAGGACAGATACGCAGTATTTT.

The chain combines TRBV5-6 with TRBJ2-1, with 9 bases fitting TRBD2. From germline, CDR1 is SGHDT and CDR2 YYEEEE. The CDR3 is 15 amino acids. J lost 5 bases, V lost 5 bases, and 8 bases had no gene match. CDR3 DNA: TGTGCCAGCAGTTTTGCGGCTAGCGGGAACAATGAGCAGTTCTTC. Protein sequence: CASSFAASGNNEQFF.

The gene calls are TRBV19 and TRBJ1-1; D is uncertain. Trimming pared 3 bases from V and 4 bases from J, leaving 12 bases between. The CDR3 runs to 14 residues. Germline V lookup: CDR1 LNHDA, CDR2 SQIVND (reference sequence). The CDR3 loop reads CASSIGLTGTEAFF. The DNA of the CDR3 is TGTGCCAGTAGTATCGGGTTGACGGGCACTGAAGCTTTCTTT.

Here the CDR3 DNA reads TGTGCCAGCAGCCCAAGAGGAAGCACAGATACGCAGTATTTT. This codes for CASSPRGSTDTQYF. The chain employs TRBV13 and TRBJ2-3; the D is unclear. The CDR3 covers 14 residues. The V end was cut by 5 bases, the J end by 0 bases, with 9 bases between. CDR1 PRHDT and CDR2 FYEKMQ come from the germline V gene (reference sequence).

The CDR3 loop reads CASSPTTGAYEKLFF. The DNA for the CDR3 is TGTGCCAGCAGCCCCACTACAGGGGCATATGAAAAACTGTTTTTT. This chain links TRBV11-3 with TRBJ1-4, with 7 bases matching TRBD1. Trimming cost V 5 bases and J 6 bases; bases outside gene matches: 9. There are 15 residues in the CDR3. Germline CDR1 and CDR2: SGHNT and YENEEA.

V usage is TRBV14 and J usage is TRBJ1-2, with 7 bases fitting TRBD1. The J segment lost 5 bases and the V segment lost 3 bases, leaving 6 bases of the junction unmatched. CDR3 size: 14 residues. Germline V gene lookup returns CDR1 SGHDN and CDR2 FVKESK. Here the CDR3 reads CASSHRDSLYGYTF. The CDR3 DNA sequence: TGTGCCAGCAGCCACCGGGACAGTTTGTATGGCTACACCTTC.

The chain recombines TRBV6-6 with TRBJ1-2; possible D gene TRBD1, 6 bases. The V end was cut by 7 bases, the J end by 8 bases, with 14 bases between. The CDR3 is 12 residues long. Germline V gives CDR1 MNHNY, CDR2 SVGAGI (reference sequence). The CDR3 bases are TGTGCCAGCAAGAAACAGGGCGGCGGCTACACCTTC. Amino acids: CASKKQGGGYTF.

This clone has just one count. The V and J genes are TRBV6-6 and TRBJ2-7; TRBD2 aligns across 12 bases. With 5 bases clipped from V and 7 bases from J, the junction kept 3 bases outside the gene matches. The CDR3 runs 13 residues. The germline CDR1 and CDR2 sequences are MNHNY and SVGAGI (reference sequence). The DNA of the CDR3 is TGTGCCAGCAGTCCCGGACTAGCGGGGGAGCAGTACGTC. This gives the protein CASSPGLAGEQYV.

V gene TRBV9 combines with J gene TRBJ1-3; D gene uncertain. The germline V and J ends were trimmed by 0 bases and 4 bases, with 5 bases remaining between them. Germline-derived CDR1 and CDR2 are SGDLS and YYNGEE. The CDR3 length is 13 residues. The DNA of the CDR3 is TGTGCCAGCAGCGTAGATGGGGGAAACACCATATATTTT. Translated, it gives CASSVDGGNTIYF. Based on the CDR3 plus reference TRBV9 and TRBJ1-3, the full variable domain is DSGVTQTPKHLITATGQRVTLRCSPRSGDLSVYWYQQSLDQGLQFLIQYYNGEERAKGNILERFSAQQFPDLHSELNLSSLELGDSALYFCASSVDGGNTIYFGEGSWLTVV.

This clone was detected only once. The V and J genes are TRBV19 and TRBJ1-1; a weak D match, TRBD1 (5 bases). V lost 3 bases and J 2 bases, leaving 10 bases between the germline ends. CDR3 length: 14 amino acids. The germline V gene has CDR1 LNHDA and CDR2 SQIVND (reference sequence). The CDR3 bases are TGTGCCAGTAGTATCCCAGGGACCAACACTGAAGCTTTCTTT. Its protein is CASSIPGTNTEAFF. Looking up the rest from reference TRBV19 and TRBJ1-1 gives the full variable domain: DGGITQSPKYLFRKEGQNVTLSCEQNLNHDAMYWYRQDPGQGLRLIYYSQIVNDFQKGDIAEGYSVSREKKESFPLTVTSAQKNPTAFYLCASSIPGTNTEAFFGQGTRLTVV.

The chain couples TRBV5-1 to TRBJ2-1, with D hard to call. Germline V gene sequence: CDR1 SGHRS, CDR2 YFSETQ. V was pared by 2 bases and J by 6 bases, with 6 bases between. CDR3 length: 12 amino acids. CDR3 protein: CASSFSGNEQFF. In nucleotides, the CDR3 is TGCGCCAGCAGCTTCTCAGGCAATGAGCAGTTCTTC.

The J gene is TRBJ2-5, the V gene TRBV5-1; 10 bases match TRBD1. This CDR3 comprises 17 residues. CDR1 and CDR2 from the germline V gene are SGHRS and YFSETQ. Unmatched junction bases numbered 12, after V lost 2 bases and J lost 5 bases. CDR3 sequence reads: CASSFGTRQGARETQYF. In DNA, the CDR3 is TGCGCCAGCAGCTTCGGTACTCGACAGGGGGCACGGGAGACCCAGTACTTC.